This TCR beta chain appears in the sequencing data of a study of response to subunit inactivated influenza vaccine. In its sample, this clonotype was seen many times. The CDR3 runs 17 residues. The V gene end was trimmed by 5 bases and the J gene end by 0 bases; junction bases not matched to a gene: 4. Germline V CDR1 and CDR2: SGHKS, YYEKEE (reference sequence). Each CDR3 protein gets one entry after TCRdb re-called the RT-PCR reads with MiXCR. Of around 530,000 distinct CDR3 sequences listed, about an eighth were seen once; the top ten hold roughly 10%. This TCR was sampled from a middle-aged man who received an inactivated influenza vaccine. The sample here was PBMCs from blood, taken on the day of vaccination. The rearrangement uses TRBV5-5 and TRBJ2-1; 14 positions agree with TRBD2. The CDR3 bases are TGTGCCAGCAGTTACGGGACTAGCGGGGGCTCCTACAATGAGCAGTTCTTC. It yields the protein CASSYGTSGGSYNEQFF.